The TCR beta chain under discussion was sequenced for a study of OX40 agonist ivuxolimab in advanced cancers. Overall study results and limits: The 0.1-3.0 mg/kg partial responders had among the lowest clonal expansion. The expanded peripheral T cells' antigen specificity was not determined.

Collection of blood occurred at baseline, at cycle 4 day 1, and at cycle 7 day 1. V was clipped by 0 bases and J by 4 bases, with 9 bases between them. CDR3 size: 15 residues. CDR1 is MNHNS and CDR2 is SASEGT in the germline V gene. Regarding this clone: Its antigen is not known.

Using immunoSEQ multiplex PCR, the repertoire was profiled, and TCRdb retains in-frame clones only, with some absent. The sample includes 85,000 to 100,000 clones, around 85% seen only once; the top ten take 3% to 4%. This specimen consisted of CD4+ or CD8+ T cells sorted from blood, obtained in a trial of the OX40 agonist ivuxolimab. The V gene is TRBV6-1, the J gene TRBJ1-4, with D possibly being TRBD1 (5 bases). The TCR comes from an adult with an advanced solid tumor such as melanoma, head and neck, liver or kidney cancer. CDR3 sequence reads: CASSEAGQINEKLFF. For the CDR3, the DNA is TGTGCCAGCAGTGAAGCGGGGCAGATTAATGAAAAACTGTTTTTT.